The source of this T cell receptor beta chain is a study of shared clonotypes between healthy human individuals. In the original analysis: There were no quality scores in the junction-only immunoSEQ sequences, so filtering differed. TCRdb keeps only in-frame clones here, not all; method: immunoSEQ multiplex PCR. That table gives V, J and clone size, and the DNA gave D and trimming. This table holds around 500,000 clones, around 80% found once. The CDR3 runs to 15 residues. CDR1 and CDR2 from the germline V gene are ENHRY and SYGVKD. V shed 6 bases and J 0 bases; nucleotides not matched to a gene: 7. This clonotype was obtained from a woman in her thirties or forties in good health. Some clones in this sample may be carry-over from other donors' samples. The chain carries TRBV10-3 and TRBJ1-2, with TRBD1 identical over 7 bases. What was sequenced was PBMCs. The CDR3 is CAISARDSANYGYTF. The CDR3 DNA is TGTGCCATCAGCGCCCGGGACAGCGCTAACTATGGCTACACCTTC.